This T cell receptor (beta chain) was obtained from a study of shared clonotypes between healthy human individuals. Using immunoSEQ multiplex PCR, the repertoire was profiled, and TCRdb retains in-frame clones only, with some absent. Of a few million clones listed, roughly nine tenths are singletons. Germline V CDR1 and CDR2: KGHSH, LQKENI. This CDR3 is built from 14 residues. V lost 5 bases to trimming and J lost 5 bases, with 12 bases between them. Sequencing used naive CD4+ T cells sorted from blood. Subset: CD45RA+ positively selected. V and J are TRBV18 and TRBJ1-4; D perhaps matches TRBD1 (6 bases). This sequence was found in a man between 18 and 29 years old in good health. The CDR3 region is CASSEGTQNEKLFF. The CDR3 bases are TGTGCCAGCTCAGAAGGGACACAGAATGAAAAACTGTTTTTT.